This TCR beta chain was sequenced for a study of cytomegalovirus exposure and HLA in healthy donors (TCRdb year 2017). As for the study more broadly: An earlier analysis of roughly 570 of the donors reported 250 to 300 Gb of sequence data and roughly 120 million unique TCR beta sequences obtained from about 180 million T cells. About 300 gigabases of sequencing data and 70 million to 85 million unique TCR sequences were included in an early release covering several hundred HLA-typed donors. Among the roughly 370 genotyped donors, around 79% belonged to the genetic ancestry cluster associated with self-reported Caucasian donors. The study aimed to test whether signatures of past pathogen exposure could be identified by cataloging public T cell receptors. The study used immunosequencing to profile the T cell repertoires of approximately 640 subjects and linked those repertoires to cytomegalovirus serostatus. A separate validation cohort of 100 to 150 different subjects was used in addition to the 666-subject first cohort. To predict cytomegalovirus infection status, the study brought together high-throughput TCR immunosequencing, statistical association of individual TCRs with disease status, and machine learning. A later analysis re-analyzed previously published TCR beta repertoires from 666 donors and added high-resolution HLA genotyping to study TCR occurrence patterns. The later analysis used no new phenotypic data to find candidate immune exposures, relying instead on TCR beta sequences and their occurrence across donors. In an earlier analysis of 500 to 650 of the donors, high-throughput TCR beta sequencing was used to judge whether each TCR beta V gene segment behaved as functional or pseudogenic. Donor age, sex, ethnicity and CMV serostatus were compiled together with the repertoire data. A later genetic analysis took genome-wide SNP genotypes for about three fifths of the 666 donors and used that subset as a discovery cohort. All discovery cohort repertoires had been generated on a single sequencing platform. Class I and class II HLA loci were covered by the typing at four-digit resolution. Typing coverage varied by locus: roughly 629-640 donors for A, B, C, DRB1 and DQB1; approximately 500 for DQA1; some 610 for DPA1; approximately 470 for DPB1. Four to six DR-DQ haplotypes were handled as single units for association and clustering, since linkage in the cohort was strong. Among roughly 400 genotyped donors of the cohort, an average of about 240,000 unique TCR beta nucleotide sequences was sequenced per donor, of which 15% to 20% were non-productive. The research as a whole found: In vitro tests confirmed that a few of the cytomegalovirus-associated TCR beta chains recognize cytomegalovirus antigens. Linkage disequilibrium might explain the correlated functional status among segregating V segments, but an unknown experimental factor could not be excluded. A later analysis found that HLA-associated TCR beta chains were more clonally expanded and had lower generation probabilities than equally common non-associated chains. A later genetic analysis associated a missense DCLRE1C variant with V-gene and J-gene trimming of TCR beta chains, and an independent cohort replicated the association. This cohort had only TCR beta chains sequenced, and the lack of alpha or paired-chain data limited which features could be detected. In an earlier analysis of some 540 of the donors, most TCR beta V segments appeared in productive rearrangements about 87% or about 30% of the time, broadly matching IMGT annotations. Because some donors lacked HLA typing at each locus, the association tests relied only on the typed subset. A total of about 150 TCR beta chains were listed by the study as associated with cytomegalovirus. When HLA alleles, especially DR and DQ, strongly co-occurred, attributing TCR associations to individual alleles was difficult. In a later analysis, several top co-occurrence clusters were reported to appear linked to parvovirus B19, influenza, CMV and Epstein-Barr virus. A further reported finding was that TCR beta sequences accurately predicted the HLA-A and HLA-B alleles for most subjects in the first cohort. While some public TCRs were present in many individuals, most TCR sequences turned up only very rarely across donors. In a later analysis, most CMV-associated TCR beta chains were found to appear HLA-restricted, with HLA associations seemingly driven largely by CMV exposure. A later analysis associated 15,000 to 20,000 TCR beta sequences with specific HLA alleles at a false discovery rate of 0.05. In both the original and validation cohorts, the classifier was reported to diagnose cytomegalovirus status with high specificity and sensitivity. According to a later genetic analysis, donors in an Asian-associated ancestry cluster had fewer N-insertions in productive TCRs than the approximately 670-donor mean. A later analysis found that TCR association rates varied across HLA loci, with DRB1 alleles showing the most associated TCRs and HLA-C alleles the fewest. For the cohort, immune exposure information was limited to CMV serostatus. The 87-base-pair reads could not distinguish some IMGT-functional V segments, including TRBV6-2 and TRBV6-3, so those segments were excluded. It was suggested by the authors that the approach could potentially be generalized to other disease states and immunological phenotypes. Because counts were too low, under 20 rarely observed V segments, including chromosome 9 orphons, were left out of the earlier analysis of a few hundred of the donors. A group of highly shared sequence variants was considered likely to be a technical artifact of the sequencing pipeline. The presence/absence analyses assumed that sequencing depth was roughly uniform across donors, and that assumption may not be true.

Receptors were amplified or captured by the immunoSEQ multiplex PCR assay. For the multiplex PCR, a mixture combining 60 forward primers for TCR Vbeta segments and 13 reverse primers for TCR Jbeta segments was used. Amplification of the CDR3 region of rearranged TCR beta genes was performed with a multiplex PCR assay on genomic DNA. The Illumina HiSeq System was used to sequence the amplified TCR beta libraries as 87-base-pair reads. The published analysis was carried out like this. Across the 640 or so repertoires, a later analysis counted tens of millions of unique TCR beta chains, roughly 11 million of which were shared by at least two donors. Raw reads were error-corrected and collapsed into unique sequences by a nearest-neighbor algorithm in which closely related sequences were merged to remove PCR and sequencing errors. CDR3 sequences were aligned to IMGT reference sequences to assign V, D and J gene segments. Each retained sequence needed at least a six-nucleotide match to both a V gene segment and a J gene segment. Rearrangements were called productive when the CDR3 lacked stop codons and stayed in frame with V and J; all others were non-productive. Following IMGT convention, CDR3 was defined as the stretch from the second conserved V-encoded cysteine to the conserved J-encoded phenylalanine. Sequences without an unambiguous match to a single V gene segment were excluded from the earlier analysis of about 630 of the donors. In an earlier analysis of approximately 500 of the donors, a V segment was called functional when productive rearrangements were above 56.7%, and segregating when the standard deviation between donors exceeded 5%. A statistical classification framework was built to diagnose cytomegalovirus status from the catalog of TCR beta chain sequences. In a later analysis, TCR nucleotide sequences were compared against IMGT/GENE-DB human TR gene sequences so that V and J genes could be assigned. In a later analysis, CDR3 sequences and most-parsimonious VDJ recombination scenarios were assigned using the TCRdist pipeline. In a later analysis, every TCR beta chain was defined by the combination of its CDR3 amino acid sequence and its V-gene family, and reads without a unique V-gene family were dropped. In a later analysis, approximately 590 highly shared, low-generation-probability nucleotide sequences were removed to address suspected cross-contamination and a sequencing artifact. In a later analysis, a clonal expansion index was calculated for each public chain from normalized within-repertoire ranks of inferred template counts. In a later analysis, generation probabilities were computed using a VDJ recombination model fitted to out-of-frame rearrangements, and the results were checked against IGoR. In a later analysis, hypergeometric tests were used to score TCR-TCR, TCR-HLA and TCR-CMV co-occurrence, with a repertoire-size bias correction applied to TCR pairs. In a later analysis, false discovery rates were estimated by permuting HLA or CMV assignments 20 times. In a later analysis, co-occurring TCRs were grouped using DBSCAN, with TCRdist sequence similarity added in when clustering inside HLA-allele-positive subsets. Repertoires with fewer than 30,000 or more than 120,000 public chains were left out of co-occurrence clustering, as were four to six repertoires with anomalous nucleotide sharing. TCRdb obtained this table from immuneACCESS and retained in-frame rearrangements with V and J assigned. These tables miss some clones; where compared with another copy, unresolved V genes account for less than half of the shortfall, and the remainder is unexplained. The DNA was the basis for D and trimming; V, J and clone size are from that table. In all, the sample holds roughly 110,000 clones, and approximately 69% of those were seen once. Around 3.9% of the sample belongs to the ten largest clones.

The cohort was made up of roughly 670 healthy bone marrow donors. Cohort members were all nominally healthy when sampled, although unrecorded immune exposures were likely present. The donor tested CMV seropositive and was one of the 289 seropositive cohort members. Each donor provided a peripheral blood sample, and peripheral blood mononuclear cells were used for TCR beta sequencing. The Qiagen DNeasy Blood Extraction Kit was used to extract genomic DNA from the blood cell samples. After removal of 0 bases from V and 5 bases from J, the junction retains 6 bases not matched to a gene. Its CDR3 holds 15 amino acids, cysteine through phenylalanine. Only the CDR3 part of the read is kept: 45 bases, read in frame from the first base. Looking up the germline V gene yields CDR1 SGHRS and CDR2 YFSETQ. With respect to this clone: It has no known antigen specificity. Base qualities are not at hand, and no much larger clone is one base apart. In the same sample, other DNA sequences code for this CDR3.

The chain links TRBV5-1 with TRBJ2-7, and 9 bases in between align with TRBD1. The receptor comes from a middle-aged woman in good health and CMV-seropositive. Sequenced: PBMCs. CDR3 sequence: CASSLEGTGWNEQYF. The DNA sequence is as follows: TGCGCCAGCAGCTTGGAGGGGACAGGGTGGAACGAGCAGTACTTC.